Below, 23 T cell receptor beta chains from the same sample are listed, as sequenced in a study of blood T cell repertoires in COVID-19. The protocol was immunoSEQ multiplex PCR, while the TCRdb copy is restricted to in-frame clones and leaves out a portion. This sample has 30,000 to 40,000 clones; around 84% occur once, and the top ten carry roughly 15%. The sequencing input was peripheral blood. These receptors were collected from a human donor in a cohort sampled during active COVID-19.

V and J are TRBV5-8 and TRBJ2-7; D gene uncertain. The CDR3 is 11 amino acids. Germline V lookup: CDR1 SGHTS, CDR2 YDEGEE. V lost 6 bases, J lost 3 bases, and 7 bases lay in between. Written as DNA, the CDR3 is TGTGCCAGCAAACAGTTCTACGAGCAGTACTTC. As protein: CASKQFYEQYF. The variable domain in full, completed from reference TRBV5-8 and TRBJ2-7, reads EAGVTQSPTHLIKTRGQQATLRCSPISGHTSVYWYQQALGLGLQFLLWYDEGEERNRGNFPPRFSGRQFPNYSSELNVNALELEDSALYLCASKQFYEQYFGPGTRLTVT.

The chain combines TRBV12-3 or TRBV12-4 with TRBJ1-2; D uncertain. The CDR3 length is 13 residues. V shed 3 bases and J shed 6 bases, with 11 bases lying between them. The CDR3: CASSLGSIDGYTF. The CDR3 DNA follows: TGTGCCAGCAGTTTGGGCAGTATCGATGGCTACACCTTC.

The chain is built from TRBV18 and TRBJ2-2; 7 bases agree with TRBD1. Germline V gene data show CDR1 as KGHSH and CDR2 as LQKENI. The trim removed 6 bases at V and 0 bases at J, leaving 4 bases unmatched. CDR3 length equals 15 residues. CDR3 residues: CASSVGTANTGELFF. The CDR3 bases are TGTGCCAGCTCGGTAGGGACAGCGAACACCGGGGAGCTGTTTTTT. The full variable domain, with the rest looked up from reference TRBV18 and TRBJ2-2, is NAGVMQNPRHLVRRRGQEARLRCSPMKGHSHVYWYRQLPEEGLKFMVYLQKENIIDESGMPKERFSAEFPKEGPSILRIQQVVRGDSAAYFCASSVGTANTGELFFGEGSRLTVL.

The table lists this clone with a count of one. Written as DNA, the CDR3 is TGTGCCAGAAGCTTGGCAGGGGGCTGTATGGCTTTCTTT. It specifies CARSLAGGCMAFF. The chain uses TRBV7-5 and TRBJ1-1; TRBD1, the table's D call, lacks a check against the DNA. TRBV7-5 is classified as a pseudogene. This CDR3 has 13 residues.

The gene calls are TRBV25-1 and TRBJ1-2; D gene unclear. The CDR3 totals 12 residues. Germline CDR1 MGHDK, CDR2 SYGVNS. V was shortened by 8 bases and J by 7 bases, with 14 bases between the two germline ends. In DNA form, the CDR3 reads TGTGCCAGCCAAACGGGTAGCAGTGGCTACACCTTC. This codes for CASQTGSSGYTF.

The chain uses TRBV19 and TRBJ2-7; 7 bases are shared with TRBD2. The CDR3 runs to 14 residues. The ends lost 6 bases at V and 6 bases at J; junction bases unmatched: 11. Per the germline V gene, CDR1 is LNHDA and CDR2 is SQIVND (reference sequence). In nucleotides, the CDR3 is TGTGCCAGTAGCCAGGGCGGGGGTTCCGGCGAGCAGTACTTC. The encoded protein is CASSQGGGSGEQYF.

The V gene is TRBV2, the J gene TRBJ2-5; possible D gene TRBD2, 6 bases. Trimming pared 6 bases from V and 4 bases from J, leaving 9 bases between. The CDR3 has 12 amino acids. Germline CDR1 is SNHLY and CDR2 is FYNNEI. This CDR3 is CASRVGGETQYF. The CDR3 region has the DNA TGTGCCAGCAGGGTGGGGGGAGAGACCCAGTACTTC.

The chain uses TRBV6-5 and TRBJ1-2, with D maybe TRBD1 (6 bases). This CDR3 spans 15 amino acids. V lost 5 bases, J lost 4 bases, and 17 bases lay in between. The germline CDR1 and CDR2 sequences are MNHEY and SVGAGI. CDR3 protein: CASSQGYGQFYGYTF. The CDR3 DNA is TGTGCCAGCAGTCAGGGTTACGGACAGTTCTATGGCTACACCTTC.

The V gene is TRBV7-6, the J gene TRBJ2-2, with 15 bases identical to TRBD2. This CDR3 is built from 17 residues. The J segment lost 4 bases and the V segment lost 3 bases, leaving 3 bases of the junction unmatched. The germline V gene encodes CDR1 SGHVS and CDR2 FNYEAQ. The CDR3 spells CASSLGLAGGSTGELFF. For the CDR3, the DNA is TGTGCCAGCAGCTTGGGACTAGCGGGGGGTTCCACCGGGGAGCTGTTTTTT.

The V gene is TRBV3-1 (or the pseudogene TRBV3-2), the J gene TRBJ2-2; the D is unclear. V lost 8 bases to trimming and J lost 5 bases, with 15 bases between them. Germline V gene lookup returns CDR1 LGHDT and CDR2 YNNKEL (reference sequence). CDR3 size: 14 residues. This CDR3 is CASSTGSETGELFF. CDR3 coding DNA: TGTGCCAGCTCTACCGGAAGCGAGACCGGGGAGCTGTTTTTT.

The chain uses TRBV3-1 (or the pseudogene TRBV3-2) and TRBJ2-2; 9 bases fit TRBD1. Germline CDR1 LGHDT, CDR2 YNNKEL (reference sequence). With 1 base clipped from V and 2 bases from J, the junction kept 2 bases outside the gene matches. CDR3 size: 16 residues. Here the CDR3 reads CASSQGTGVNTGELFF. The CDR3 DNA reads TGTGCCAGCAGCCAAGGGACAGGGGTCAACACCGGGGAGCTGTTTTTT.

The V and J genes are TRBV7-8 and TRBJ2-3, with D perhaps matching TRBD1 (6 bases). Germline loops: CDR1 SGHVS, CDR2 FQNEAQ. The CDR3 contains 16 residues. The V end lost 0 bases, the J end lost 0 bases, and 10 bases lay between the germline ends. CDR3 amino acids: CASSLAGAGSTDTQYF. CDR3 coding DNA: TGTGCCAGCAGCTTAGCGGGGGCAGGGAGCACAGATACGCAGTATTTT. The full variable domain, its missing parts supplied by reference TRBV7-8 and TRBJ2-3, is GAGVSQSPRYKVAKRGQDVALRCDPISGHVSLFWYQQALGQGPEFLTYFQNEAQLDKSGLPSDRFFAERPEGSVSTLKIQRTQQEDSAVYLCASSLAGAGSTDTQYFGPGTRLTVL.

The V and J genes are TRBV6-5 and TRBJ1-2; TRBD1 aligns across 7 bases. The CDR3 sequence is 13 residues long. The germline gives CDR1 MNHEY, CDR2 SVGAGI. V was clipped by 7 bases and J by 4 bases; unmatched bases: 6. CDR3 coding DNA: TGTGCCAGCACGCTGGGACAGTCCTATGGCTACACCTTC. This translates into CASTLGQSYGYTF.

This clone was observed a few times. The chain links TRBV10-3 to TRBJ1-3; D gene ambiguous. CDR1 ENHRY and CDR2 SYGVKD come from the germline V gene. The CDR3 consists of 12 residues. Between the trimmed V and J ends, which lost 0 bases and 11 bases, there was a span of 8 bases. CDR3 DNA sequence: TGTGCCATCAGTGAGTCGGAGAGGGCCATATATTTT. Its translation: CAISESERAIYF.

V is TRBV6-6 and J is TRBJ2-3; D ambiguous. The CDR3 consists of 13 residues. Looked up from germline, CDR1 is MNHNY and CDR2 is SVGAGI (reference sequence). Trimming cost V 0 bases and J 6 bases, with 7 bases left between them. The CDR3 sequence is CASSYSMQDTQYF. The CDR3, as DNA: TGTGCCAGCAGTTACTCCATGCAGGATACGCAGTATTTT.

This chain connects TRBV7-7 to TRBJ1-1, with D possibly matching TRBD1 (5 bases). Looked up from germline, CDR1 is SSHAT and CDR2 is FNYEAQ (reference sequence). The CDR3 is 14 amino acids. Trimming stripped 5 bases from V and 5 bases from J, with 15 bases between. The CDR3 region has the DNA TGTGCCAGCAGCCCTCCGCAGGGTGAGACTGAAGCTTTCTTT. This translates into CASSPPQGETEAFF.

The gene calls are TRBV27 and TRBJ2-5, with a tentative D call TRBD1 (6 bases). This CDR3 has 17 residues. Germline V lookup: CDR1 MNHEY, CDR2 SMNVEV (reference sequence). V was trimmed by 3 bases and J by 2 bases, leaving 19 bases between them. The CDR3 nucleotides read TGTGCCAGCAGTTTTAACAGGGTGGAGAGAGGACAAGAGACCCAGTACTTC. It is translated as CASSFNRVERGQETQYF.

This clone was found a few times. This chain uses TRBV7-2 with TRBJ1-5, with a possible D match to TRBD1 (6 bases). V lost 5 bases and J lost 5, with 13 bases in between. The germline V gene has CDR1 SGHTA and CDR2 FQGNSA. The CDR3 totals 14 residues. CDR3 loop: CASSHRVGYQPQHF. The CDR3 nucleotides read TGTGCCAGCAGCCACAGGGTCGGTTATCAGCCCCAGCATTTT.

The gene calls are TRBV7-9 and TRBJ2-7; 9 bases are a match to TRBD1. The germline V gene has CDR1 SEHNR and CDR2 FQNEAQ (reference sequence). The CDR3 length is 16 residues. With 4 bases clipped from V and 5 bases from J, the junction kept 12 bases outside the gene matches. The CDR3 sequence: CASSSKTGTGLHEQYF. CDR3 bases: TGTGCCAGCAGCTCAAAGACCGGGACAGGGCTCCACGAGCAGTACTTC.

The table lists this clone with a count of one. Mismatch with germline at one junction end may stem from a read error. The sample holds other DNA sequences that translate to the same CDR3. The genes are TRBV7-9 and TRBJ1-6; D gene unclear. There are 12 residues in the CDR3. Looked up from germline, CDR1 is SEHNR and CDR2 is FQNEAQ (reference sequence). CDR3 residues: CASSSDNSPLHF. CDR3 sequence (DNA): TGTGCCAGCAGCTCCGATAATTCACCCCTCCACTTT.

This chain links TRBV5-6 with TRBJ1-3, with TRBD1 as a possible D gene (6 bases). In germline, CDR1 is SGHDT, CDR2 YYEEEE. The V and J ends lost 2 bases and 0 bases respectively, with 15 bases between them. This CDR3 contains 17 residues. CDR3 DNA: TGTGCCAGCAGCTTAGGACAGCTGGGGGACTCTGGAAACACCATATATTTT. Translation: CASSLGQLGDSGNTIYF.

The rearrangement uses TRBV7-8 and TRBJ2-3; perhaps TRBD2 as D (6 bases). CDR3 length: 12 amino acids. Germline CDR1 is SGHVS and CDR2 is FQNEAQ. V was shortened by 5 bases and J by 4 bases, with 7 bases between the two germline ends. CDR3: CASSRLADTQYF. Written as DNA, the CDR3 is TGTGCCAGCAGCCGACTAGCAGATACGCAGTATTTT.

The chain has TRBV6-5 and TRBJ2-1; tentatively, D is TRBD2 (5 bases). The CDR3 totals 10 residues. V gave up 7 bases and J gave up 13 bases, with 11 bases separating them. Looked up from germline, CDR1 is MNHEY and CDR2 is SVGAGI. CDR3 loop: CASKEVPQFF. CDR3 sequence (DNA): TGTGCCAGCAAGGAGGTCCCTCAGTTCTTC.